One and the same sample provided the 6 T cell receptor beta chains below, sequenced in a study of blood T cell repertoires in COVID-19. Libraries were prepared by immunoSEQ multiplex PCR; TCRdb keeps only in-frame clonotypes and omits some of them. The sample holds some 81,000 clones, roughly 87% seen once. The sample taken for sequencing was peripheral blood. These receptors came from a woman aged 50 to 65 in a cohort sampled during active COVID-19.

This chain connects TRBV24-1 to TRBJ2-4; maybe TRBD2 (6 bases). From germline, CDR1 is KGHDR and CDR2 SFDVKD. There are 16 residues in the CDR3. V was cut by 6 bases and J by 0 bases, with 14 bases left in between. As DNA, the CDR3 is TGTGCCACCAGTTTTCAGCGGAGGGGAGCCAAAAACATTCAGTACTTC. Its protein is CATSFQRRGAKNIQYF.

V usage is TRBV2 and J usage is TRBJ2-7; 7 nucleotides line up with TRBD1. The V and J ends lost 8 bases and 6 bases, in that order; junction bases with no gene match: 7. Germline V gene lookup returns CDR1 SNHLY and CDR2 FYNNEI. This CDR3 is 12 amino acids long. CDR3 in amino acids: CASAPGTVEQYF. For the CDR3, the DNA is TGTGCCAGCGCTCCTGGGACAGTCGAGCAGTACTTC.

This clone was seen a handful of times. This chain joins TRBV6-5 and TRBJ2-1; 7 bases are a match to TRBD1. The germline CDR1 and CDR2 sequences are MNHEY and SVGAGI. The CDR3 is 15 amino acids. J gave up 9 bases and V 4 bases, and 12 bases lay outside the gene matches. CDR3 sequence reads: CASSSDRVSTIEQFF. The CDR3 nucleotides read TGTGCCAGCAGTTCCGACAGGGTTTCTACAATTGAGCAGTTCTTC.

The chain links TRBV28 to TRBJ2-3; 11 bases line up with TRBD2. The CDR3 totals 16 residues. From germline, CDR1 is MDHEN and CDR2 SYDVKM. The junction had 11 bases not matched to a gene; V was cut back by 4 bases and J by 8 bases. The CDR3 sequence: CASSSRLAGGPGTQYF. The CDR3 coding sequence is TGTGCCAGCAGTTCCCGTTTAGCGGGAGGGCCGGGTACGCAGTATTTT.

J is TRBJ1-2 and V is TRBV10-1; TRBD1 matches 10 bases. V shed 8 bases and J 8 bases; nucleotides not matched to a gene: 8. This CDR3 has 13 amino acids. Germline-derived CDR1 and CDR2 are WNHNN and SYGVQD (reference sequence). The CDR3 sequence is CASLTGTGEGYTF. CDR3 nucleotide sequence: TGCGCCAGCCTCACCGGGACAGGGGAAGGCTACACCTTC.

The chain joins TRBV5-8 to TRBJ2-3, with a weak D call TRBD2 (7 bases). Germline V CDR1 and CDR2: SGHTS, YDEGEE. This CDR3 has 16 amino acids. V dropped 1 base and J dropped 5 bases, with 17 bases sitting between them. CDR3 coding DNA: TGTGCCAGCAGCTTGATTGCAGGGAGGGGGAAAGATACGCAGTATTTT. Protein sequence: CASSLIAGRGKDTQYF.